The source of this T cell receptor beta chain is a study of blood T cell repertoires in COVID-19. Source study methods: From reference gene primer amplification, estimates of nucleated cell counts were derived. Profiled with immunoSEQ multiplex PCR; TCRdb holds only in-frame clones, not every one. V and J calls and clone size come straight from that table; D and trimming were deduced from the DNA. In the table there are 60,000 to 75,000 clones, 79% of which are singletons. The germline gives CDR1 MDHEN, CDR2 SYDVKM. Germline trimming cut 5 bases from V and 4 bases from J; bases unmatched to any gene: 7. The CDR3 is 14 amino acids.

The specimen sequenced was peripheral blood. The chain has TRBV28 and TRBJ1-2; 7 positions match TRBD1. This sequence was found in a woman in her 70s with acute or convalescent COVID-19. The CDR3 nucleotides are TGTGCCAGCAGTCAACCAGGGACAGCCTATGGCTACACCTTC. This translates into CASSQPGTAYGYTF.